Following are 7 T cell receptor beta chains from one sample sequenced in a study of T cell responses to AZD1222 COVID-19 vaccine. Here immunoSEQ multiplex PCR was the method, and the copy in TCRdb shows in-frame clones only, minus some. The sample lists more than 95,000 clones; approximately 90% were seen once. The starting material was peripheral blood, obtained on day 0 of AZD1222 vaccination. The receptors here all came from an adult in good health.

The rearrangement links TRBV20-1 to TRBJ1-2, with a weak D call TRBD1 (6 bases). Germline V gene lookup returns CDR1 DFQATT and CDR2 SNEGSKA (reference sequence). The CDR3 sequence is 14 residues long. With 3 bases removed from V and 3 bases from J, the gap between germline ends came to 14 bases. The CDR3 protein is CSASSISGDYGYTF. Written as DNA, the CDR3 is TGCAGTGCTAGTTCGATCTCAGGGGACTATGGCTACACCTTC.

The V gene is TRBV7-6, the J gene TRBJ2-3; 13 nucleotides align to TRBD2. Germline CDR1 reads SGHVS; CDR2 reads FNYEAQ. The CDR3 runs to 16 residues. With V trimmed by 5 bases and J by 7 bases, 9 bases remained unmatched. The DNA of the CDR3 is TGTGCCAGCAGCCCAACTAGCGGGAGGGCCGGGAATACGCAGTATTTT. Encoded protein: CASSPTSGRAGNTQYF.

The rearrangement uses TRBV6-1 and TRBJ2-7; D unresolved. Between the trimmed V and J ends, which lost 1 base and 4 bases, there was a span of 8 bases. CDR1 is MNHNS and CDR2 is SASEGT in the germline V gene. The CDR3 sequence is 13 residues long. This CDR3 is CASSEVTLYEQYF. DNA for the CDR3: TGTGCCAGCAGTGAAGTAACCCTATACGAGCAGTACTTC.

The chain links TRBV28 to TRBJ1-2; 8 bases are a match to TRBD1. V trimming: 3 bases; J trimming: 3 bases; junction bases outside the gene matches: 18. Germline CDR1 MDHEN, CDR2 SYDVKM. The CDR3 has 19 residues. The CDR3 DNA reads as TGTGCCAGCAGTTTCCTAAACAACCCTTCACCGGGACAGGACTATGGCTACACCTTC. Translating gives CASSFLNNPSPGQDYGYTF.

The chain carries TRBV10-3 and TRBJ1-2; D is undetermined. The CDR3 sequence is 13 residues long. V was shortened by 2 bases and J by 5 bases, with 9 bases between the two germline ends. The germline V gene encodes CDR1 ENHRY and CDR2 SYGVKD. The CDR3 is CAISESLDYGYTF. CDR3 in DNA: TGTGCCATCAGTGAGAGCCTTGATTATGGCTACACCTTC.

The chain combines TRBV5-1 with TRBJ2-1, with TRBD2 matching 8 bases. The germline V gene encodes CDR1 SGHRS and CDR2 YFSETQ. This CDR3 is built from 14 residues. Trimming took 3 bases from V and 7 from J; bases not matched to a gene: 6. CDR3 DNA: TGCGCCAGCAGCTCCGGACTAGCAAGGAATGAGCAGTTCTTC. Translating gives CASSSGLARNEQFF.

This clone has just one count. The V gene is TRBV2, the J gene TRBJ1-4; possible D gene TRBD1, 6 bases. With 5 bases removed from V and 3 bases from J, the gap between germline ends came to 10 bases. Germline CDR1 SNHLY, CDR2 FYNNEI. This CDR3 comprises 14 residues. DNA for the CDR3: TGTGCCAGCAGTAAGGACAGCGCTAATGAAAAACTGTTTTTT. Encoded protein: CASSKDSANEKLFF.